The 2 T cell receptor beta chains presented below share a single source sample, sequenced in a study of T cell responses to AZD1222 COVID-19 vaccine. Produced via immunoSEQ multiplex PCR; TCRdb's table is partial and in-frame only. The sample holds over 100,000 clones, about 80% seen once. The specimen was peripheral blood, collected on day 0 of AZD1222 vaccination. These TCRs come from an adult in good health.

This clone has just a few counts. The V call is TRBV3-1 (or the pseudogene TRBV3-2), the J call TRBJ2-2; D remains unclear. The CDR3 has 16 residues. The V and J ends lost 3 bases and 6 bases respectively, with 17 bases between them. CDR1 and CDR2 (germline): LGHDT, YNNKEL (reference sequence). The CDR3 loop reads CASSHFRTAPAGELFF. The CDR3 DNA sequence: TGTGCCAGCAGCCATTTCAGAACCGCCCCCGCCGGGGAGCTGTTTTTT.

The V gene is TRBV7-9, the J gene TRBJ2-7; a possible D gene is TRBD1 (6 bases). Germline V gene lookup returns CDR1 SEHNR and CDR2 FQNEAQ (reference sequence). Trimming cost V 1 base and J 6 bases, with 16 bases left between them. The CDR3 has 15 residues. The DNA of the CDR3 is TGTGCCAGCAGCTTAGGAGGGGGTTTTTCTGGCGAGCAGTACTTC. Translation: CASSLGGGFSGEQYF.